The rows below give T cell receptor beta chains drawn from one sample of a study of OX40 agonist ivuxolimab in advanced cancers. Sequencing used immunoSEQ multiplex PCR; TCRdb keeps in-frame clones, though not all of them. The sample lists around 14,000 clones, 75% to 95% occurring once. Specimen: CD4+ or CD8+ T cells sorted from blood, collected in a trial of the OX40 agonist ivuxolimab. Every receptor here comes from an adult with an advanced solid tumor such as melanoma, head and neck, liver or kidney cancer. Both conserved end residues are part of each CDR3. Each record gives: clone size, D gene, J gene, V gene, CDR3 length, CDR3 DNA, CDR3 protein. The D gene is left open where the match is weak. Size is omitted from some rows. Given values are once, few, many or a class for expanded clones.

clone size: medium-sized; D gene: .; J gene: TRBJ1-2; V gene: TRBV5-4; CDR3 length: 15; CDR3 DNA: TGTGCCAGCAGCCACACTCCCAAGGACACGGGCGGCTACACCTTC; CDR3 protein: CASSHTPKDTGGYTF
clone size: .; D gene: TRBD2; J gene: TRBJ2-5; V gene: TRBV5-4; CDR3 length: 15; CDR3 DNA: TGTGCCAGCAGCTTGTTTAGCGGGAGTGAAGAGACCCAGTACTTC; CDR3 protein: CASSLFSGSEETQYF
clone size: .; D gene: .; J gene: TRBJ2-7; V gene: TRBV19; CDR3 length: 12; CDR3 DNA: TGTGCCAGTAGTATAGTTGGTTACGAGCAGTACTTC; CDR3 protein: CASSIVGYEQYF
clone size: few; D gene: .; J gene: TRBJ1-5; V gene: TRBV5-1; CDR3 length: 14; CDR3 DNA: TGCGCCAGCAGGGAGGGCGAGGGCAATCAGCCCCAGCATTTT; CDR3 protein: CASREGEGNQPQHF
clone size: .; D gene: .; J gene: TRBJ2-3; V gene: TRBV7-3; CDR3 length: 13; CDR3 DNA: TGTGCCAGCAGCTTAGTGCCCCCGGATACGCAGTATTTT; CDR3 protein: CASSLVPPDTQYF
clone size: medium-sized; D gene: .; J gene: TRBJ2-7; V gene: TRBV27; CDR3 length: 13; CDR3 DNA: TGTGCCAGCAGTTTACGCATGAGCTACGAGCAGTACTTC; CDR3 protein: CASSLRMSYEQYF
clone size: .; D gene: TRBD1; J gene: TRBJ1-2; V gene: TRBV6-4; CDR3 length: 15; CDR3 DNA: TGTGCCAGCAGTGACACCGGACAGGCCCTAGGAGGGTACACCTTC; CDR3 protein: CASSDTGQALGGYTF
clone size: .; D gene: .; J gene: TRBJ1-4; V gene: TRBV6-1; CDR3 length: 17; CDR3 DNA: TGTGCCAGCAGTGAATTGCGGGGGGGGAGAACTAATGAAAAACTGTTTTTT; CDR3 protein: CASSELRGGRTNEKLFF
clone size: once; D gene: TRBD1; J gene: TRBJ2-6; V gene: TRBV9; CDR3 length: 18; CDR3 DNA: TGTGCCAGCAACCCTACGGGACAGGAGGCCGCCGGGGCCAACGTCCTGACTTTC; CDR3 protein: CASNPTGQEAAGANVLTF
clone size: few; D gene: .; J gene: TRBJ2-3; V gene: TRBV7-6; CDR3 length: 14; CDR3 DNA: TGTGCCAGCAGCTTAGCAGGGAACACAGATACGCAGTATTTT; CDR3 protein: CASSLAGNTDTQYF
clone size: .; D gene: TRBD1; J gene: TRBJ2-7; V gene: TRBV15; CDR3 length: 13; CDR3 DNA: TGTGCCACCCGGACAGGGAGCTCCTACGAGCAGTACTTC; CDR3 protein: CATRTGSSYEQYF
clone size: .; D gene: TRBD1; J gene: TRBJ2-5; V gene: TRBV5-5; CDR3 length: 14; CDR3 DNA: TGTGCCAGCAGCCCACAGGGGGCGCGAGAGACCCAGTACTTC; CDR3 protein: CASSPQGARETQYF
clone size: .; D gene: .; J gene: TRBJ2-5; V gene: TRBV6-5; CDR3 length: 14; CDR3 DNA: TGTGCCAGCAGTCCACCGGACAGTTACGAGACCCAGTACTTC; CDR3 protein: CASSPPDSYETQYF
clone size: .; D gene: .; J gene: TRBJ2-5; V gene: TRBV7-7; CDR3 length: 14; CDR3 DNA: TGTGCTAGCAGCTTAGGGGACGGTCAAGAGACCCAGTACTTC; CDR3 protein: CASSLGDGQETQYF
clone size: .; D gene: .; J gene: TRBJ2-2; V gene: TRBV29-1; CDR3 length: 17; CDR3 DNA: TGCAGCGTTGAAGTAAACGAAAGGGGCCCTGGCCCCGGGGAGCTGTTTTTT; CDR3 protein: CSVEVNERGPGPGELFF
clone size: .; D gene: .; J gene: TRBJ2-7; V gene: TRBV6-4; CDR3 length: 13; CDR3 DNA: TGTGCCAGCAACCGACTAACCTCCTACGAGCAGTACTTC; CDR3 protein: CASNRLTSYEQYF
clone size: once; D gene: TRBD2; J gene: TRBJ2-7; V gene: TRBV2; CDR3 length: 16; CDR3 DNA: TGTGCCAGCAGTGTAGGTAGCGGGAGTTTAGCGTACGAGCAGTACTTC; CDR3 protein: CASSVGSGSLAYEQYF
clone size: .; D gene: .; J gene: TRBJ2-1; V gene: TRBV7-8; CDR3 length: 13; CDR3 DNA: TGTGCCAGCAGACTTGACCTTTCTAATGAGCAGTTCTTC; CDR3 protein: CASRLDLSNEQFF
clone size: .; D gene: TRBD1; J gene: TRBJ2-7; V gene: TRBV11-2; CDR3 length: 14; CDR3 DNA: TGTGCCAGCAGCTATGGGACAGGGGGCGATGAGCAGTACTTC; CDR3 protein: CASSYGTGGDEQYF
clone size: once; D gene: .; J gene: TRBJ2-3; V gene: TRBV5-1; CDR3 length: 15; CDR3 DNA: TGCGCCAGCAGCCCCGGACTCAAGAACACAGATACGCAGTATTTT; CDR3 protein: CASSPGLKNTDTQYF
clone size: once; D gene: .; J gene: TRBJ1-1; V gene: TRBV6-5; CDR3 length: 14; CDR3 DNA: TGTGCCAGCAACCCAGGGGTGACGAACACTGAAGCTTTCTTT; CDR3 protein: CASNPGVTNTEAFF
clone size: .; D gene: .; J gene: TRBJ2-7; V gene: TRBV27; CDR3 length: 11; CDR3 DNA: TGTGCCAGCAGTTCTTCCTACGAGCAGTACTTC; CDR3 protein: CASSSSYEQYF
clone size: .; D gene: .; J gene: TRBJ1-1; V gene: TRBV6-1; CDR3 length: 14; CDR3 DNA: TGTGCCAGCAGGCCGGGACTCATGAACACTGAAGCTTTCTTT; CDR3 protein: CASRPGLMNTEAFF
clone size: .; D gene: TRBD2; J gene: TRBJ2-7; V gene: TRBV27; CDR3 length: 15; CDR3 DNA: TGTGCCAGCAGCCTAGTGGCTAGCGGGCTGAACGAGCAGTACTTC; CDR3 protein: CASSLVASGLNEQYF
clone size: .; D gene: TRBD2; J gene: TRBJ2-7; V gene: TRBV29-1; CDR3 length: 13; CDR3 DNA: TGCAGCGTGACTAGCGGGGAAACCTACGAGCAGTACTTC; CDR3 protein: CSVTSGETYEQYF
clone size: few; D gene: TRBD1; J gene: TRBJ2-7; V gene: TRBV7-7; CDR3 length: 14; CDR3 DNA: TGTGCCAGCAGCCTCCGGGACAGACCCTACGAGCAGTACTTC; CDR3 protein: CASSLRDRPYEQYF
clone size: .; D gene: .; J gene: TRBJ2-7; V gene: TRBV4-2; CDR3 length: 16; CDR3 DNA: TGTGCCAGCAGCCATCCAAGTGGGTATAGTCCCTACGAGCAGTACTTC; CDR3 protein: CASSHPSGYSPYEQYF
clone size: .; D gene: .; J gene: TRBJ2-3; V gene: TRBV9; CDR3 length: 12; CDR3 DNA: TGTGCCAGCAGCGTAGAGGCGGATACGCAGTATTTT; CDR3 protein: CASSVEADTQYF
clone size: .; D gene: .; J gene: TRBJ2-1; V gene: TRBV28; CDR3 length: 15; CDR3 DNA: TGTGCCAGCAGTTTCCCGGAGGTTTCCTACAATGAGCAGTTCTTC; CDR3 protein: CASSFPEVSYNEQFF
clone size: .; D gene: .; J gene: TRBJ1-2; V gene: TRBV15; CDR3 length: 11; CDR3 DNA: TGTGCCACCAGCGCTGGCGGTGGCTACACCTTC; CDR3 protein: CATSAGGGYTF
clone size: .; D gene: .; J gene: TRBJ1-5; V gene: TRBV6-5; CDR3 length: 13; CDR3 DNA: TGTGCCAGCAGCCCCGTCAGCAATCAGCCCCAGCATTTT; CDR3 protein: CASSPVSNQPQHF
clone size: .; D gene: .; J gene: TRBJ2-1; V gene: TRBV6-5; CDR3 length: 16; CDR3 DNA: TGTGCCAGCAGTTACTCTGTGGGAGAGGTGGGAAATGAGCAGTTCTTC; CDR3 protein: CASSYSVGEVGNEQFF
clone size: .; D gene: TRBD1; J gene: TRBJ2-3; V gene: TRBV2; CDR3 length: 17; CDR3 DNA: TGTGCCAGCAGTGCTGGACAGGGGACGCCATCCACAGATACGCAGTATTTT; CDR3 protein: CASSAGQGTPSTDTQYF
clone size: .; D gene: TRBD1; J gene: TRBJ1-5; V gene: TRBV19; CDR3 length: 15; CDR3 DNA: TGTGCCAGTAGGGTGACAGGGTATAGCAATCAGCCCCAGCATTTT; CDR3 protein: CASRVTGYSNQPQHF
clone size: .; D gene: TRBD2; J gene: TRBJ2-5; V gene: TRBV5-6; CDR3 length: 16; CDR3 DNA: TGTGCCAGCAGCTTTTCTAGCGGGAGTAATCGAGAGACCCAGTACTTC; CDR3 protein: CASSFSSGSNRETQYF
clone size: .; D gene: TRBD1; J gene: TRBJ2-3; V gene: TRBV11-1; CDR3 length: 17; CDR3 DNA: TGTGCCAGCAGCTTAGTGGCAGGGGGCGCTTCTGCGGATACGCAGTATTTT; CDR3 protein: CASSLVAGGASADTQYF
clone size: once; D gene: .; J gene: TRBJ2-7; V gene: TRBV29-1; CDR3 length: 13; CDR3 DNA: TGCAGCGTTGTGAGGGGAATTGCCTACGAGCAGTACTTC; CDR3 protein: CSVVRGIAYEQYF
clone size: .; D gene: .; J gene: TRBJ2-7; V gene: TRBV5-5; CDR3 length: 14; CDR3 DNA: TGTGCCAGCAGCCTTCGGACTGGTACCTACGAGCAGTACTTC; CDR3 protein: CASSLRTGTYEQYF
clone size: .; D gene: .; J gene: TRBJ1-2; V gene: TRBV5-6; CDR3 length: 14; CDR3 DNA: TGTGCCAGCCACCCCTGGGGAGGGGGGTCTGGCTACACCTTC; CDR3 protein: CASHPWGGGSGYTF
clone size: .; D gene: TRBD2; J gene: TRBJ2-2; V gene: TRBV9; CDR3 length: 17; CDR3 DNA: TGTGCCAGCAGCGCTACCGACGGACTAGCGGGAGTCGGGGAGCTGTTTTTT; CDR3 protein: CASSATDGLAGVGELFF
clone size: .; D gene: .; J gene: TRBJ2-7; V gene: TRBV27; CDR3 length: 14; CDR3 DNA: TGTGCCAGCAGTTTAAAAGGCAGCTCCTACGAGCAGTACTTC; CDR3 protein: CASSLKGSSYEQYF
clone size: .; D gene: TRBD1; J gene: TRBJ1-2; V gene: TRBV9; CDR3 length: 14; CDR3 DNA: TGTGCCAGCAGCGTGTGGGACAGGGGAGATGGCTACACCTTC; CDR3 protein: CASSVWDRGDGYTF
clone size: once; D gene: TRBD1; J gene: TRBJ2-1; V gene: TRBV28; CDR3 length: 14; CDR3 DNA: TGTGCCAGCAGTTCCCACAGGGGGTTCAATGAGCAGTTCTTC; CDR3 protein: CASSSHRGFNEQFF
clone size: .; D gene: TRBD1; J gene: TRBJ2-7; V gene: TRBV6-5; CDR3 length: 14; CDR3 DNA: TGTGCCAGCAGTAACCGGGACAGGGGCGACGAGCAGTACTTC; CDR3 protein: CASSNRDRGDEQYF
clone size: .; D gene: TRBD1; J gene: TRBJ1-1; V gene: TRBV10-2; CDR3 length: 15; CDR3 DNA: TGCGCCAGCAGTCACCCGACAGGGTTGTACACTGAAGCTTTCTTT; CDR3 protein: CASSHPTGLYTEAFF
clone size: .; D gene: .; J gene: TRBJ2-7; V gene: TRBV2; CDR3 length: 13; CDR3 DNA: TGTGCCAGCATGGGCGACAGCGTCTACGAGCAGTACTTC; CDR3 protein: CASMGDSVYEQYF
clone size: once; D gene: .; J gene: TRBJ2-7; V gene: TRBV9; CDR3 length: 15; CDR3 DNA: TGTGCCAGCAGCGTAGGCGGAGCCATCACCTACGAGCAGTACTTC; CDR3 protein: CASSVGGAITYEQYF
clone size: .; D gene: TRBD2; J gene: TRBJ2-1; V gene: TRBV19; CDR3 length: 16; CDR3 DNA: TGTGCCAGTAGTATGGTTCCTAGCGGGATATACAATGAGCAGTTCTTC; CDR3 protein: CASSMVPSGIYNEQFF
clone size: .; D gene: TRBD2; J gene: TRBJ2-3; V gene: TRBV5-1; CDR3 length: 16; CDR3 DNA: TGCGCCAGCAGCTTCACCTCCGGGACTAGTTCAGATACGCAGTATTTT; CDR3 protein: CASSFTSGTSSDTQYF
clone size: .; D gene: .; J gene: TRBJ1-4; V gene: TRBV7-9; CDR3 length: 15; CDR3 DNA: TGTGCCAGCAGCTTGTCCGTCGGGGACTTGGAAAAACTGTTTTTT; CDR3 protein: CASSLSVGDLEKLFF
clone size: .; D gene: TRBD2; J gene: TRBJ2-7; V gene: TRBV5-1; CDR3 length: 14; CDR3 DNA: TGCGCCAGCAGCTTTTTTAGCGGGAGCTACGAGCAGTACTTC; CDR3 protein: CASSFFSGSYEQYF
clone size: .; D gene: .; J gene: TRBJ2-7; V gene: TRBV5-1; CDR3 length: 15; CDR3 DNA: TGCGCCAGCAGCTTGTTCCTAGCGACCGACTACGAGCAGTACTTC; CDR3 protein: CASSLFLATDYEQYF
clone size: .; D gene: TRBD2; J gene: TRBJ2-1; V gene: TRBV29-1; CDR3 length: 14; CDR3 DNA: TGCAGCGTTGACGGGGGACTATCGTTCAATGAGCAGTTCTTC; CDR3 protein: CSVDGGLSFNEQFF